This T cell receptor (beta chain) was sequenced during a study of blood T cell repertoires in COVID-19. As for the study in general: Spain, Italy and the United States supplied samples that represented acute and convalescent COVID-19.

Sequencing used immunoSEQ multiplex PCR; TCRdb keeps in-frame clones, though not all of them. Altogether about 170,000 clones are present, 80% to 90% being singletons, with the ten largest covering under 3.5%. Enrolment of Seattle patients took place during active infection, and they were followed longitudinally. Sequences were obtained from peripheral blood. The TCR originated in an elderly woman with COVID-19, enrolled during active disease.

Here the CDR3 reads CAWSVRGTGNTIYF. The CDR3 coding sequence is TGTGCCTGGAGTGTACGGGGGACTGGAAACACCATATATTTT. The chain carries TRBV30 and TRBJ1-3; tentative D call: TRBD1 (5 bases). Germline CDR1 and CDR2: GTSNPN and SVGIG (reference sequence). Deletions cut 0 bases from V and 2 bases from J, with 8 bases between. The CDR3 loop spans 14 amino acids.